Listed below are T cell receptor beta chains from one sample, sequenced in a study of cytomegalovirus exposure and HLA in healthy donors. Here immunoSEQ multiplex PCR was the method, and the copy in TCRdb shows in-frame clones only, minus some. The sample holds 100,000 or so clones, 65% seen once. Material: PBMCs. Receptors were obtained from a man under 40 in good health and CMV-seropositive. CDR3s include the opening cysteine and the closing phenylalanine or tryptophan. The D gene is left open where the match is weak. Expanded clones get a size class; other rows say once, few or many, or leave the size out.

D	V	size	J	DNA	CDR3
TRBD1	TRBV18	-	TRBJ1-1	TGTGCCAGCTCACCTACCCCGGACAGGGGTTCTGAAGCTTTCTTT	CASSPTPDRGSEAFF
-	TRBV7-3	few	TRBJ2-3	TGTGCCAGCAGCTTACTAGGGGGGGCAGATACGCAGTATTTT	CASSLLGGADTQYF
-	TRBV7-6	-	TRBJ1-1	TGTGCCAGCAGCACCACCAGGGGTACTGAAGCTTTCTTT	CASSTTRGTEAFF
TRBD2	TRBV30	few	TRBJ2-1	TGTGCCTGGAGTTCTCGGGAGGATAAGCAGTTCTTC	CAWSSREDKQFF
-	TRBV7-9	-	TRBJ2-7	TGTGCCAGCAGCCCACCGACATCTCCCTACGAGCAGTACTTC	CASSPPTSPYEQYF
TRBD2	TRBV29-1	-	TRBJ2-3	TGCAGCGTTGATGAACTAGCGGGGGGCAAGACAGATACGCAGTATTTT	CSVDELAGGKTDTQYF
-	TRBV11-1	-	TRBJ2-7	TGTGCCAGCAGCTTAGGCAGCTCCTACGAGCAGTACTTC	CASSLGSSYEQYF
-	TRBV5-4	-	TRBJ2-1	TGTGCCAGCTCCCCGAGCCGTTACCAGGATGAGCAGTTCTTC	CASSPSRYQDEQFF
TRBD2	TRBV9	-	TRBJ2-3	TGTGCCAGCAGCCAAGGAAACCCTAGCGGGGGGGCCCCAAATACGCAGTATTTT	CASSQGNPSGGAPNTQYF
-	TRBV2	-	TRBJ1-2	TGTGCCAGCAGTGGTCGAGATGTGTACTATGGCTACACCTTC	CASSGRDVYYGYTF
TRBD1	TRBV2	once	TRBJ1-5	TGTGCCAGCAGTCCCTCCCTCCTCCTCCAGGGGGGATACAATCAGCCCCAGCATTTT	CASSPSLLLQGGYNQPQHF
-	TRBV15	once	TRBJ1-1	TGTGCCACCAGCAGAGCTTGGGGCTCGGCTTTCTTT	CATSRAWGSAFF
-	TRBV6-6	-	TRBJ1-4	TGTGCCAGCAGCCCGACAGGCAGAGGGAAACTGTTTTTT	CASSPTGRGKLFF
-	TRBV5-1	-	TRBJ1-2	TGCGCCAGCAGCCTGCATGGACAGTATGGCTACACCTTC	CASSLHGQYGYTF
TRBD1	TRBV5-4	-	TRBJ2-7	TGTGCCAGCAGCTCTGGGCCCGACAGGGGCCTCTCCTACGAGCAGTACTTC	CASSSGPDRGLSYEQYF
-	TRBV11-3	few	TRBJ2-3	TGTGCCAGCAGCTTAGGACTAGTGAACCCAGATACGCAGTATTTT	CASSLGLVNPDTQYF
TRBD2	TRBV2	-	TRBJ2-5	TGTGCCAGCTTTAAGGCTAGCGGGGGCGGGGAGACCCAGTACTTC	CASFKASGGGETQYF
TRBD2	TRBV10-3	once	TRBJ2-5	TGTGCCATCAGTGAGTCCCTAGCGGGGGCCCGGGACCAGTACTTC	CAISESLAGARDQYF
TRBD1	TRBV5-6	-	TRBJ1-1	TGTGCCAGCATCATACGGGACAGGGCGGGTTTTGGCACTGAAGCTTTCTTT	CASIIRDRAGFGTEAFF
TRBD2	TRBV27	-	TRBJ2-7	TGTGCCACCCGGACTAGCGGGCGACCCTACGAGCAGTACTTC	CATRTSGRPYEQYF
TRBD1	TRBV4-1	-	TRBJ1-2	TGCGCCAGCAGCCTGTCTACTCGGGGACAGGGGTACGGCTACACCTTC	CASSLSTRGQGYGYTF
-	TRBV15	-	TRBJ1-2	TGTGCCACCAGCAGAGATCTTGACATAGGTGGCTACACCTTC	CATSRDLDIGGYTF
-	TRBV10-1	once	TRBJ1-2	TGCGCCAGCAGCCCGGCCTCGACTGGCTATGGCTACACCTTC	CASSPASTGYGYTF
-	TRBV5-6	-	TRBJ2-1	TGTGCCAGCAGCCGTCGGAGGAATGAGCAGTTCTTC	CASSRRRNEQFF
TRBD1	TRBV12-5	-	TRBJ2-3	TGTGCTAGTGGTTTGGTAATCTCAGGGGGTGAAAATACGCAGTATTTT	CASGLVISGGENTQYF
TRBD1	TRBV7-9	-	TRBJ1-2	TGTTCCAGCAGCTCGTCCGACAGGGACCTATGGGTTGGCTACACCTTC	CSSSSSDRDLWVGYTF
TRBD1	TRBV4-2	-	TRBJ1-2	TGTGCCAGCAGCCAGGCGGGGCAGGGGGATGGCTACACCTTC	CASSQAGQGDGYTF
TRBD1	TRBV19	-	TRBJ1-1	TGTGCCAGTAGTACTGGACAGGGGGCAAGGGACACTGAAGCTTTCTTT	CASSTGQGARDTEAFF
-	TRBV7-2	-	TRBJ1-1	TGTGCCAGCAGCTTTGGAGGGAACACTGAAGCTTTCTTT	CASSFGGNTEAFF
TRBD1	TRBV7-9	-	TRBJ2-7	TGTGCCAGCAGCGCCTCCGGGACAGGGGCGTCCGAGCAGTACTTC	CASSASGTGASEQYF
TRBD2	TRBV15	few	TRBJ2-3	TGTGCCACCAGCCCCTTGTTGGCGGGGGGAGTGACAGATACGCAGTATTTT	CATSPLLAGGVTDTQYF
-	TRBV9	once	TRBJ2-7	TGTGCCAGCAGCCTCGGACCTAGGGGGTCCTACGAGCAGTACTTC	CASSLGPRGSYEQYF
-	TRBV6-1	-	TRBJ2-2	TGTGCCAGCACTATAGGGGTCGGCGGGGAGCTGTTTTTT	CASTIGVGGELFF
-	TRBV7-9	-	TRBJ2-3	TGTGCCAGCAGCTACACTAGTGAACAGTATTTT	CASSYTSEQYF
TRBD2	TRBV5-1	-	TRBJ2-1	TGCGCCAGCAGCTTGGTGTCTAGCGGATTATACAATGAGCAGTTCTTC	CASSLVSSGLYNEQFF
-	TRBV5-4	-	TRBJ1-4	TGTGCCAGCAGCTTCGGACTTAATGAAAAACTGTTTTTT	CASSFGLNEKLFF
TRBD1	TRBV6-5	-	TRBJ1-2	TGTGCCAGCAGCTCTCGGACAGGGGCCTACACCTTC	CASSSRTGAYTF
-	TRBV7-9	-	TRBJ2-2	TGTGCCAGCAGCTTAGCGCTACTTAACACCGGGGAGCTGTTTTTT	CASSLALLNTGELFF
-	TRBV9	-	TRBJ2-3	TGTGCCAGCAACCCTGGTGGGGGGACAGATACGCAGTATTTT	CASNPGGGTDTQYF
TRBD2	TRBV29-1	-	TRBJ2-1	TGCAGCGTTGCACTGAGCGGGGGGGGCGAATGTTTCTTC	CSVALSGGGECFF
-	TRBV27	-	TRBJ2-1	TGTGCCAGCAGTCCCAGGGTTGATGAGCAGTTCTTC	CASSPRVDEQFF
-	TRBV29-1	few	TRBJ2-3	TGCAGGGTAGCGAACCTCACGCAGTATTTT	CRVANLTQYF
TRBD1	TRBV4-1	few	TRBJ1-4	TGCGCCAGCAGCGCCCCCGGGACAGGTAACGAAAAACTGTTTTTT	CASSAPGTGNEKLFF
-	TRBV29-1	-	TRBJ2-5	TGCGCAGCCCTCGCCGACACTCAGGCCCAGTACTTC	CAALADTQAQYF
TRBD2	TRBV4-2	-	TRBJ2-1	TGTGCCAGCAGCATTAGCGGGGGGTTACTGTTCTTC	CASSISGGLLFF
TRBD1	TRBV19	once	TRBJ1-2	TGTGCCAGTAGTATTGGGACAGTCCCCCTCTACACCTTC	CASSIGTVPLYTF
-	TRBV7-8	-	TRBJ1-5	TGTGCCTCCGAGGGAATAAACGTGGGGCAGCCCCAGCATTTT	CASEGINVGQPQHF
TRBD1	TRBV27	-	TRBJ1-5	TGTGCCAGCAGTCCAGACAGGGATCAGCCCCAGCATTTT	CASSPDRDQPQHF
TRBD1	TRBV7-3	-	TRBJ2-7	TGTGCCAGCAGCCAGGGGGCGGGGTCCCCCCACGAGCAGTACTTC	CASSQGAGSPHEQYF
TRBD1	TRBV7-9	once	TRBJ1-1	TGTGCCAGCAGCGACAGGGAAACTGAAGCTTTCTTT	CASSDRETEAFF
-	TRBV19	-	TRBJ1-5	TGTGCCAGTCAAGACTGGCTCCTGAATCAGCCCCAGCATTTT	CASQDWLLNQPQHF
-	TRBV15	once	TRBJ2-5	TGTGCCTCAGCTGGCCGTACTAGAGAGACCCAGTACTTC	CASAGRTRETQYF